This TCR beta chain was profiled in a study of T cell clonality in common variable immunodeficiency. Study conclusions and caveats: What drives increased CVID clonality needs T cell subpopulation sequencing. CVID patient heterogeneity limited repertoire-clinical complication correlations. Compared with healthy controls, CVID subjects showed increased TCRbeta clonality, mostly in about a third.

In its sample, this clone was seen many times. Antigen unknown. The read terminates 3 residues before the CDR3 end, so the remaining end is supplied by the germline J gene. Equal genomic DNA amounts from CVID and control samples were sequenced. The assay was immunoSEQ multiplex PCR, and TCRdb's table has in-frame clones only and misses some. The sample includes fewer than 70,000 clones, none of them occurring once. With V trimmed by 3 bases and J by 0 bases, 4 bases remained unmatched. The V gene's germline CDR1 is GTSNPN and CDR2 SVGIG (reference sequence). CDR3 length: 16 amino acids. The TCR originated in a person between 18 and 69 years old in good health. The chain couples TRBV30 to TRBJ1-6; 8 nucleotides match TRBD1. The sample taken for sequencing was peripheral blood mononuclear cells. The part of the CDR3 DNA that was read is TGTGCCTGGAGGACAGGGGCGAGCTCCTATAATTCACCC. The encoded protein is CAWRTGASSYNSP. The whole CDR3 region reads CAWRTGASSYNSPLHF.